This entry lists 25 T cell receptor beta chains sequenced from one sample in a study of blood T cell repertoires in COVID-19 (dated by TCRdb to the early 2020s). Libraries came from the immunoSEQ multiplex PCR assay. Drawn from immuneACCESS, this table holds only the in-frame rearrangements with V and J called that TCRdb kept. Clones are partly lost; checked studies trace under half to an unresolved V gene and leave the rest unexplained. The sample table records approximately 190,000 clones; about 83% of these occur just once. The ten largest clonotypes hold more than 4.5% of the sample. Source material: peripheral blood. The receptors come from a woman in her seventies with active or convalescent COVID-19.

The genes are TRBV19 and TRBJ2-2, with 11 bases identical to TRBD1. Germline trimming cut 5 bases from V and 5 bases from J; bases unmatched to any gene: 4. The germline gives CDR1 LNHDA, CDR2 SQIVND (reference sequence). The CDR3 has 15 residues. This chain's CDR3 is CASSWGQGDTGELFF. CDR3 nucleotides: TGTGCCAGTAGTTGGGGACAGGGGGATACCGGGGAGCTGTTTTTT.

The chain couples TRBV28 to TRBJ2-3; 9 bases line up with TRBD1. CDR3 length: 14 amino acids. Trimming took 8 bases from V and 0 from J; bases not matched to a gene: 3. Germline V CDR1 and CDR2: MDHEN, SYDVKM. The CDR3 DNA reads as TGTGCCAGCTTAGACAGGGGGAGCACAGATACGCAGTATTTT. Its translation is CASLDRGSTDTQYF.

This chain joins TRBV19 and TRBJ2-5; possibly TRBD2 for D (5 bases). The CDR3 runs 14 residues. V was trimmed by 3 bases and J by 4 bases, leaving 12 bases between them. CDR1 and CDR2 (germline): LNHDA, SQIVND (reference sequence). CDR3 DNA: TGTGCCAGTAGTATGCCCGGGAAAGGAGAGACCCAGTACTTC. Residues: CASSMPGKGETQYF.

As DNA, the CDR3 is TGTGCCAGCAGTTTACTACAGGGGGCGGGGGAGCAGTACTTC. Residues: CASSLLQGAGEQYF. The chain combines TRBV27 with TRBJ2-7; 9 nucleotides agree with TRBD1. Germline V gene data show CDR1 as MNHEY and CDR2 as SMNVEV (reference sequence). This CDR3 has 14 amino acids. V dropped 2 bases and J dropped 7; count of bases not matched to a gene: 6.

This sequence joins TRBV19 and TRBJ2-5; perhaps TRBD2 as D (6 bases). CDR1 is LNHDA and CDR2 is SQIVND in the germline V gene (reference sequence). The CDR3 has 16 amino acids. V was trimmed by 3 bases and J by 2 bases, leaving 16 bases between them. CDR3 region: CASSMGGTGSQETQYF. The CDR3 bases are TGTGCCAGTAGTATGGGGGGAACAGGATCTCAAGAGACCCAGTACTTC.

The CDR3: CASSSRDNNYGYTF. The CDR3 bases are TGTGCCAGCAGCTCCCGGGACAACAACTATGGCTACACCTTC. V usage is TRBV5-6 and J usage is TRBJ1-2; D is possibly TRBD1 (6 bases). V was shortened by 3 bases and J by 2 bases, with 11 bases between the two germline ends. The CDR3 consists of 14 residues. Per germline, CDR1 SGHDT and CDR2 YYEEEE.

V is TRBV7-9 and J is TRBJ2-2; D is unresolved. Trimming left V 7 bases short and J 4 bases short, with 10 bases between. The CDR3 length is 13 residues. Germline V gene data show CDR1 as SEHNR and CDR2 as FQNEAQ (reference sequence). The CDR3 is CASTLPSTGELFF. The CDR3 bases are TGTGCCAGCACCCTCCCCTCCACCGGGGAGCTGTTTTTT.

The chain is built from TRBV5-1 and TRBJ2-2; 10 positions agree with TRBD2. Germline lookup yields CDR1 SGHRS and CDR2 YFSETQ. This CDR3 region has 19 residues. V shed 0 bases, J shed 4 bases, and the junction held 12 bases outside the gene matches. Here the CDR3 reads CASSLVGVGLAGVTGELFF. CDR3 DNA sequence: TGCGCCAGCAGCTTGGTCGGGGTTGGGCTAGCGGGAGTCACCGGGGAGCTGTTTTTT.

J is TRBJ2-1 and V is TRBV5-1; 9 nucleotides line up with TRBD2. J lost 10 bases, V lost 1 base, and 9 bases had no gene match. Germline-derived CDR1 and CDR2 are SGHRS and YFSETQ. This CDR3 spans 15 amino acids. The CDR3 reads CASSLTSGPTGEQFF. CDR3 coding DNA: TGCGCCAGCAGCTTGACTAGCGGGCCGACGGGGGAGCAGTTCTTC.

J is TRBJ2-7 and V is TRBV3-1 (or the pseudogene TRBV3-2); D is unresolved. The CDR3 runs 16 residues. Trimming took 0 bases from V and 1 from J, leaving 13 bases between them. Germline V gene lookup returns CDR1 LGHDT and CDR2 YNNKEL (reference sequence). As DNA, the CDR3 is TGTGCCAGCAGCCAAGATTTCCGGTACCCGTCCTACGAGCAGTACTTC. It yields the protein CASSQDFRYPSYEQYF.

The sample holds one count of this clone. The chain combines TRBV24-1 with TRBJ2-2; D gene unclear. Trimming pared 1 base from V and 3 bases from J, leaving 8 bases between. Per germline, CDR1 KGHDR and CDR2 SFDVKD. CDR3 length: 15 amino acids. The CDR3: CATSDFGRYTGELFF. Here the CDR3 DNA reads TGTGCCACCAGTGATTTTGGCAGATACACCGGGGAGCTGTTTTTT.

The J gene is TRBJ2-3, the V gene TRBV7-3, with 11 bases matching TRBD2. Germline loops: CDR1 SGHTA, CDR2 FQGTGA. This CDR3 is 14 amino acids long. The V and J ends lost 8 bases and 1 base, in that order; junction bases with no gene match: 2. The CDR3 DNA reads TGTGCCAGCGGGACTAGCGGACGCACAGATACGCAGTATTTT. Its translation: CASGTSGRTDTQYF.

This clone occurred many times. Other DNA sequences from this sample encode an identical CDR3 as well. The chain uses TRBV27 and TRBJ1-6; 8 bases map to TRBD1. The J segment lost 5 bases and the V segment lost 5 bases, leaving 5 bases of the junction unmatched. CDR1 and CDR2 (germline): MNHEY, SMNVEV (reference sequence). The CDR3 totals 15 residues. In nucleotides, the CDR3 is TGTGCCAGCAGTCCTCGGACAGGGAATAATTCACCCCTCCACTTT. This gives the protein CASSPRTGNNSPLHF.

This chain joins TRBV5-4 and TRBJ2-5, with 7 nucleotides matching TRBD1. This CDR3 is built from 16 residues. Germline assignment: CDR1 SGHNT and CDR2 YYREEE (reference sequence). The J segment lost 5 bases and the V segment lost 3 bases, leaving 13 bases of the junction unmatched. CDR3 coding DNA: TGTGCCAGCAGCTCCCCAAAGGGGGCAGGGACCGAGACCCAGTACTTC. Translating it yields CASSSPKGAGTETQYF.

This rearrangement joins TRBV11-2 to TRBJ2-7; 9 bases agree with TRBD2. This CDR3 spans 15 amino acids. Looked up from germline, CDR1 is SGHAT and CDR2 is FQNNGV. The trim removed 5 bases at V and 0 bases at J, leaving 5 bases unmatched. The CDR3 DNA is TGTGCCAGCAGCCTTTGGACTAGCGTCTCCTACGAGCAGTACTTC. Amino acids: CASSLWTSVSYEQYF.

The rearrangement joins TRBV28 to TRBJ2-7; 9 nucleotides match TRBD2. This CDR3 comprises 17 residues. CDR1 and CDR2 from the germline V gene are MDHEN and SYDVKM. Unmatched junction bases numbered 15, after V lost 6 bases and J lost 3 bases. CDR3 protein: CASSRGDLWREGYEQYF. In DNA form, the CDR3 reads TGTGCCAGCAGCAGAGGGGACCTGTGGCGGGAGGGCTACGAGCAGTACTTC.

Here the CDR3 DNA reads TGTGCCAGCAGCGAAATAACTAGGCTTCTTTACTTC. Protein sequence: CASSEITRLLYF. V and J are TRBV7-9 and TRBJ2-4; weak D call: TRBD2 (5 bases). CDR3 length: 12 residues. Trimming took 5 bases from V and 16 from J, leaving 18 bases between them. CDR1 and CDR2 from the germline V gene are SEHNR and FQNEAQ (reference sequence).

Of note for this clone: Other DNA variants within this sample encode the same CDR3. The chain recombines TRBV5-1 with TRBJ2-5; TRBD2 is a possible D gene (6 bases). The ends were cut back, 0 bases at V and 2 bases at J, with 11 bases in the middle. Per the germline V gene, CDR1 is SGHRS and CDR2 is YFSETQ. The CDR3 contains 15 residues. The DNA for the CDR3 is TGCGCCAGCAGCTTGGGTGCTAGCGAGCAAGAGACCCAGTACTTC. Protein: CASSLGASEQETQYF.

This clone was seen more than once but under ten times. The V and J genes are TRBV23-1 and TRBJ1-6, with D unresolved. TRBV23-1 is given ORF status, its function remaining uncertain. The ends were cut back, 0 bases at V and 7 bases at J, with 13 bases in the middle. This CDR3 contains 16 residues. The CDR3 here is CASSQSVGSTNSPLHF. The CDR3 coding sequence is TGCGCCAGCAGTCAATCGGTAGGGAGTACGAATTCACCCCTCCACTTT.

V and J are TRBV27 and TRBJ2-7, with 7 bases identical to TRBD2. V was clipped by 2 bases and J by 3 bases; unmatched bases: 7. CDR1 is MNHEY, CDR2 SMNVEV, per germline (reference sequence). This CDR3 is built from 15 residues. Here the CDR3 reads CASSLRGVTHYEQYF. In nucleotides, the CDR3 is TGTGCCAGCAGTTTACGGGGGGTAACTCACTACGAGCAGTACTTC.

The sample holds one count of this clone. Distinct nucleotide sequences in the sample also encode this CDR3. The gene calls are TRBV7-3 and TRBJ2-5; 12 bases agree with TRBD2. Germline trimming cut 5 bases from V and 5 bases from J; bases unmatched to any gene: 3. CDR3 length: 14 residues. In germline, CDR1 is SGHTA, CDR2 FQGTGA. The CDR3 DNA sequence: TGTGCCAGCAGCCTAGCGGGAGGGAGGGAGACCCAGTACTTC. It specifies CASSLAGGRETQYF.

This chain uses TRBV7-9 with TRBJ2-3; the match to TRBD2 covers 10 bases. J was trimmed by 2 bases and V by 0 bases; bases with no gene match: 5. The CDR3 extends over 17 amino acids. Germline CDR1 is SEHNR and CDR2 is FQNEAQ (reference sequence). CDR3 residues: CASSLAGLAGVTDTQYF. CDR3 bases: TGTGCCAGCAGCTTAGCGGGGCTAGCGGGAGTCACAGATACGCAGTATTTT.

This clone came up many times. The V and J genes are TRBV3-1 (or the pseudogene TRBV3-2) and TRBJ1-1, with TRBD1 as a possible D gene (5 bases). The germline CDR1 and CDR2 sequences are LGHDT and YNNKEL (reference sequence). Trimming left V 0 bases short and J 9 bases short, with 14 bases between. The CDR3 has 14 amino acids. The CDR3: CASSQDFSGRQAFF. The CDR3 nucleotides read TGTGCCAGCAGCCAAGATTTTTCAGGGAGGCAAGCTTTCTTT.

The V call is TRBV27, the J call TRBJ2-3; TRBD2 matches at 10 bases. The trim removed 3 bases at V and 4 bases at J, leaving 7 bases unmatched. CDR1 and CDR2 from the germline V gene are MNHEY and SMNVEV (reference sequence). The length of the CDR3 is 16 residues. The CDR3 region is CASSLEAGGVADTQYF. The CDR3 DNA follows: TGTGCCAGCAGTTTGGAAGCGGGAGGGGTGGCAGATACGCAGTATTTT.

The V and J genes are TRBV5-4 and TRBJ2-3; no reliable D call. Trimming left V 2 bases short and J 4 bases short, with 8 bases between. Germline values: CDR1 SGHNT, CDR2 YYREEE (reference sequence). The CDR3 sequence is 13 residues long. CDR3 DNA sequence: TGTGCCAGCAGCTTTTGGCAGGCAGATACGCAGTATTTT. Translated, it gives CASSFWQADTQYF.